The sequence of this T cell receptor (beta chain) was determined in a study of blood T cell repertoires in COVID-19. Study summary: Sources were T cells, B-cell-depleted T cells, or PBMCs; the material itself was cDNA or gDNA.

A Seattle source enrolled patients during active infection and followed them longitudinally. The CDR3 runs to 17 residues. CDR1 and CDR2 (germline): MNHEY, SMNVEV (reference sequence). V shed 6 bases and J shed 2 bases, with 20 bases lying between them. This clone was seen only once. Authors' processing steps: Scientists estimated how many nucleated cells there were by amplifying reference gene primers. The data were produced by immunoSEQ multiplex PCR, yet TCRdb's version contains in-frame clones alone and is incomplete. V, J and clone size are taken as reported in that table, and D and trimming were inferred from the DNA itself. The sample lists roughly 410,000 clones, about 87% occurring once.

The chain joins TRBV27 to TRBJ2-1; D perhaps matches TRBD2 (6 bases). The TCR was taken from an older woman with COVID-19, enrolled during active disease. The specimen was peripheral blood. This CDR3 is CASRSPSGPQAYNEQFF. In nucleotides, the CDR3 is TGTGCCAGCAGATCCCCCAGCGGGCCCCAGGCCTACAATGAGCAGTTCTTC.